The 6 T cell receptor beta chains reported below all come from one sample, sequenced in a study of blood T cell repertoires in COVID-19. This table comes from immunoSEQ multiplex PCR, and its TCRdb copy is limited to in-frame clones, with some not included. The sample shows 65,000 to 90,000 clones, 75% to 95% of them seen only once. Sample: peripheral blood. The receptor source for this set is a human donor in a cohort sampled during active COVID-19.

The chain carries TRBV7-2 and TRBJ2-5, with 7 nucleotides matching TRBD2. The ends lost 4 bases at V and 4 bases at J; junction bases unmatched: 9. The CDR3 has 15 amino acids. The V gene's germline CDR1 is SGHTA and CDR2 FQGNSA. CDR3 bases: TGTGCCAGCAGCTCCGGCCCGGCTAGCGGAGAGACCCAGTACTTC. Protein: CASSSGPASGETQYF.

The CDR3: CASSGLRRRELNTEAFF. Here the CDR3 DNA reads TGTGCCAGCAGTGGGCTCCGGAGGAGGGAGTTGAACACTGAAGCTTTCTTT. The chain combines TRBV6-1 with TRBJ1-1; D is uncertain. The V and J ends lost 4 bases and 0 bases respectively, with 18 bases between them. This CDR3 is built from 17 residues. Germline V CDR1 and CDR2: MNHNS, SASEGT.

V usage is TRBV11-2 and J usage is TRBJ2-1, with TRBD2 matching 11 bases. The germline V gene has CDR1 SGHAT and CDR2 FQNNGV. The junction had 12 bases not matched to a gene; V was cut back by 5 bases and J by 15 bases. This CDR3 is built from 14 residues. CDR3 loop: CASSQRSGGVRPFF. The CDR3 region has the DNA TGTGCCAGCAGCCAGCGTAGCGGGGGGGTCCGGCCGTTCTTC.

CDR3: CASRHNRQPQHF. The CDR3 DNA reads TGTGCCAGCAGACATAATCGCCAGCCCCAGCATTTT. The genes are TRBV12-3 or TRBV12-4 and TRBJ1-5, with D unclear. This CDR3 is built from 12 residues. Trimming shortened V by 6 bases and J by 7 bases, and 10 bases separated the two germline ends.

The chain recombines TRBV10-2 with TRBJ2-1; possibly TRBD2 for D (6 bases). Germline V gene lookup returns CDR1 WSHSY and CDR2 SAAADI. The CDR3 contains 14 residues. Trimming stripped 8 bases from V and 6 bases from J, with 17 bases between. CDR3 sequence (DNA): TGCGCCAGCGGATTCGTGGGCGGGGCCAATGAGCAGTTCTTC. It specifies CASGFVGGANEQFF.

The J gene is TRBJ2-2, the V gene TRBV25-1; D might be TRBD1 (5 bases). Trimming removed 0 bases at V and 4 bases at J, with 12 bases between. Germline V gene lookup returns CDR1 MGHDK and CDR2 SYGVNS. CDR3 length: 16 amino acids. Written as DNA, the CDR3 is TGTGCCAGCAGTGAATACGGCAGGGTAGGCACCGGGGAGCTGTTTTTT. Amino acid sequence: CASSEYGRVGTGELFF.